These T cell receptor beta chains were read from a single sample in a study of blood T cell repertoires in COVID-19. The repertoire was sequenced with immunoSEQ multiplex PCR; TCRdb's copy has only in-frame clones and lacks some. The sample records a few hundred thousand clones, approximately 85% being singletons. Sequencing input: PBMCs or T cells enriched from blood (not recorded which). The receptors shown here come from a woman aged 30 to 39 who had recovered from COVID-19. Each CDR3 is given with its conserved first and last residue. The D gene is left open where the match is weak. The size field is filled for only some rows; it gives once, few, many or a size class.

j_gene | abundance | v_gene | len | d_gene | CDR3nt | CDR3aa
TRBJ2-1 | - | TRBV5-1 | 17 | TRBD2 | TGCGCCAGCAGCTGGACGACCGGGACTAGCGGGTACAATGAGCAGTTCTTC | CASSWTTGTSGYNEQFF
TRBJ1-1 | - | TRBV18 | 13 | TRBD1 | TGTGCCAGCTCCAACCCGACAGGGACTGAAGCTTTCTTT | CASSNPTGTEAFF
TRBJ2-3 | - | TRBV5-6 | 16 | - | TGTGCCAGCAGCTTGGAGTCGGGAGCGGGTTTGGAGCCGCAGTATTTT | CASSLESGAGLEPQYF
TRBJ1-3 | - | TRBV5-1 | 15 | - | TGCGCCAGCAGCACGGTACAGGGCGAAGGAAACACCATATATTTT | CASSTVQGEGNTIYF
TRBJ2-1 | - | TRBV7-8 | 18 | - | TGTGCCAGCAGCTTGGGTGGGGGCCTCCTTACCTTATGGAATGAGCAGTTCTTC | CASSLGGGLLTLWNEQFF
TRBJ2-5 | - | TRBV2 | 17 | TRBD2 | TGTGCCAGCAGTTGGGGCCGGAGGACTAGCGGACAAGAGACCCAGTACTTC | CASSWGRRTSGQETQYF
TRBJ1-1 | - | TRBV7-9 | 13 | - | TGTGCCAGCAGCTTAAATCCGGGAACTGAAGCTTTCTTT | CASSLNPGTEAFF
TRBJ1-6 | few | TRBV19 | 13 | - | TGTGCCAGTACCCCCCGAGGGAATTCACCCCTCCACTTT | CASTPRGNSPLHF
TRBJ2-1 | - | TRBV5-1 | 15 | TRBD2 | TGCGCCAGCAGCTTAGGTCTAGCGGGAGTGAATGAGCAGTTCTTC | CASSLGLAGVNEQFF
TRBJ2-1 | - | TRBV19 | 15 | TRBD2 | TGTGCCAGTCAAAACCTCCCGGGACTAGCTAATGAGCAGTTCTTC | CASQNLPGLANEQFF
TRBJ2-1 | - | TRBV7-9 | 15 | TRBD1 | TGTGCCAGCAGCCCCCGACAGGGGCCTGACAATGAGCAGTTCTTC | CASSPRQGPDNEQFF
TRBJ1-2 | - | TRBV6-5 | 14 | - | TGTGCCAGCAGGATCTCCTGGGGCTACTATGGCTACACCTTC | CASRISWGYYGYTF
TRBJ2-1 | - | TRBV5-1 | 14 | TRBD1 | TGCGCCAGCTCACAAGGGACAGGGGGTAATGAGCAGTTCTTC | CASSQGTGGNEQFF
TRBJ2-5 | - | TRBV6-2/TRBV6-3 | 14 | TRBD2 | TGTGCCAGCAGTTGGAGCGGGGCACAAGAGACCCAGTACTTC | CASSWSGAQETQYF
TRBJ1-4 | - | TRBV29-1 | 13 | - | TGCAGCGCCCGACAGTCCTCTAATGAAAAACTGTTTTTT | CSARQSSNEKLFF
TRBJ2-3 | - | TRBV7-8 | 16 | TRBD1 | TGTGCCAGCAGCCCTACAGGGGGGAAGATAACAGATACGCAGTATTTT | CASSPTGGKITDTQYF
TRBJ1-6 | - | TRBV6-1 | 14 | - | TGTGCCAGCAGTGAATGGGGAGAAGGTTCACCCCTCCACTTT | CASSEWGEGSPLHF
TRBJ1-6 | - | TRBV10-3 | 14 | TRBD1 | TGTGCCATCAGTGGAGGGAACAGGGGTTCACCCCTCCACTTT | CAISGGNRGSPLHF
TRBJ2-3 | - | TRBV11-2 | 17 | TRBD2 | TGTGCCAGCAGCCGACAGACTAGCGGGGATTTCACAGATACGCAGTATTTT | CASSRQTSGDFTDTQYF
TRBJ1-5 | - | TRBV20-1 | 16 | TRBD1 | TGCAGTGCTACTGACTCCCCCGGGACAGTCAATCAGCCCCAGCATTTT | CSATDSPGTVNQPQHF
TRBJ2-3 | - | TRBV5-1 | 15 | TRBD2 | TGCGCCAGCAGCATCGGACTAGCGGGGGGAGATACGCAGTATTTT | CASSIGLAGGDTQYF
TRBJ1-5 | - | TRBV27 | 14 | - | TGTGCCACCGGGGAGGGGGACGGCAATCAGCCCCAGCATTTT | CATGEGDGNQPQHF
TRBJ2-1 | - | TRBV3-1/TRBV3-2 | 17 | - | TGTGCCAGCAGCCAAGGGAGTTGGACAGTCTCAGGTGATGAGCAGTTCTTC | CASSQGSWTVSGDEQFF
TRBJ1-5 | - | TRBV4-1 | 17 | - | TGCGCCAGCAGCCAAGTGGCAGGGTTGGGTGCAAATCAGCCCCAGCATTTT | CASSQVAGLGANQPQHF
TRBJ2-2 | - | TRBV27 | 14 | TRBD1 | TGTGCCAGCAGGAGACAGGGGCCCACCGGGGAGCTGTTTTTT | CASRRQGPTGELFF
TRBJ2-7 | - | TRBV29-1 | 14 | - | TGCAGCGCCCTGTCCGCACTAGCCTCCTACGAACAGTACTTC | CSALSALASYEQYF
TRBJ1-1 | once | TRBV28 | 14 | - | TGTGCCAGCAGTTTACCAGGGAGGGAGACTGAAGCTTTCTTT | CASSLPGRETEAFF
TRBJ1-1 | - | TRBV21-1 | 13 | - | TGTGCCAGCAGCAGACAGGGATTCACTGAAGCTTTCTTT | CASSRQGFTEAFF
TRBJ2-1 | - | TRBV5-1 | 15 | TRBD2 | TGCGCCAGCAGCTTGGAGCGGGGGCCTTACAATGAGCAGTTCTTC | CASSLERGPYNEQFF
TRBJ2-5 | - | TRBV10-3 | 16 | TRBD2 | TGTGCCATCAGTGAGCCTGGACTAGCGGAACGGGAGACCCAGTACTTC | CAISEPGLAERETQYF
TRBJ1-2 | - | TRBV19 | 11 | - | TGTGCCAGTTCTGCGGGTCGCGGCTACACCTTC | CASSAGRGYTF
TRBJ2-3 | - | TRBV7-8 | 14 | - | TGTGCCAGCAGCTTATCACTGTGGACAGATACGCAGTATTTT | CASSLSLWTDTQYF
TRBJ1-5 | - | TRBV7-8 | 14 | TRBD1 | TGTGCCAGCAGCCGGGACAGGGGGCACCAGCCCCAGCATTTT | CASSRDRGHQPQHF
TRBJ2-5 | few | TRBV6-2/TRBV6-3 | 13 | - | TGTGCCAGCAGTTGGGGGGACCGAGAGACCCAGTACTTC | CASSWGDRETQYF
TRBJ2-1 | - | TRBV7-6 | 17 | TRBD2 | TGTGCCAGCAGCTTAGGGCTAGCGGAGAGCTCCTACAATGAGCAGTTCTTC | CASSLGLAESSYNEQFF
TRBJ2-7 | - | TRBV28 | 13 | - | TGTGCCAGCAGTTGGCAGGGCACCTACGAGCAGTACTTC | CASSWQGTYEQYF
TRBJ2-7 | - | TRBV28 | 16 | - | TGTGCCAGCACGCACCGCACAACCGGACAGAGCTACGAGCAGTACTTC | CASTHRTTGQSYEQYF
TRBJ1-5 | once | TRBV28 | 18 | TRBD1 | TGTGCCAGCAGTTTTAGGGACAGCCCACGATATAGCAATCAGCCCCAGCATTTT | CASSFRDSPRYSNQPQHF
TRBJ2-5 | once | TRBV19 | 13 | TRBD2 | TGTGCCAGTCGCCCTGCGGGGGGTGAGACCCAGTACTTC | CASRPAGGETQYF
TRBJ1-2 | few | TRBV24-1 | 15 | TRBD1 | TGTGCCACCAGTGAAACCGGGACAGGCTGGCGCGGCTACACCTTC | CATSETGTGWRGYTF
TRBJ1-2 | - | TRBV5-4 | 17 | - | TGTGCCAGCAGCTTGGCCGCCGGGGGGGCGCGAAGCTATGGCTACACCTTC | CASSLAAGGARSYGYTF
TRBJ2-5 | - | TRBV11-2 | 15 | TRBD2 | TGTGCCAGCAGCTTCCAGCGGGGGGCCCAAGAGACCCAGTACTTC | CASSFQRGAQETQYF
TRBJ2-6 | - | TRBV27 | 15 | TRBD1 | TGTGCCAGCCGACAGGGACCCTCTGGGGCCAACGTCCTGACTTTC | CASRQGPSGANVLTF
TRBJ2-1 | - | TRBV18 | 15 | - | TGTGCCAGCTCACCACCAGTTCCGGTTAAGAATGAGCAGTTCTTC | CASSPPVPVKNEQFF
TRBJ1-1 | - | TRBV6-5 | 14 | - | TGTGCCAGCCTAGGCGGGGTTTTGAACACTGAAGCTTTCTTT | CASLGGVLNTEAFF
TRBJ1-2 | - | TRBV28 | 15 | - | TGTGCCAGCAGTCCACAGGGAAGTAGGGACTATGGCTACACCTTC | CASSPQGSRDYGYTF
TRBJ2-3 | - | TRBV6-5 | 14 | TRBD1 | TGTGCCAGCAGCCTTAACAGGGGGACAGATACGCAGTATTTT | CASSLNRGTDTQYF
TRBJ1-6 | - | TRBV5-1 | 16 | - | TGCGCCAGCAGCCCTGGACAGAGCTCCTATAATTCACCCCTCCACTTT | CASSPGQSSYNSPLHF
TRBJ1-5 | - | TRBV4-1 | 13 | - | TGCGCCAGTTCGGCACAGCTCAATCAGCCCCAGCATTTT | CASSAQLNQPQHF
TRBJ1-2 | few | TRBV7-2 | 14 | - | TGTGCCAGCAGCTTGGGCCGGGGAGTTTATGGCTACACCTTC | CASSLGRGVYGYTF
TRBJ1-4 | - | TRBV3-1/TRBV3-2 | 15 | TRBD1 | TGTGCCAGCAGCCGAGGCAGGGGGCGCGGTGAAAAACTGTTTTTT | CASSRGRGRGEKLFF